One T cell receptor beta chain is described in this entry. As processed by the authors: Reference gene primer amplification gave nucleated cell count estimates. Only in-frame clones appear in the TCRdb table, and some are missing; sequencing was by immunoSEQ multiplex PCR. That table gives V, J and clone size, and the DNA gave D and trimming. The top ten clones hold about 7.2% of a sample with approximately 190,000 clones, around 80% of them seen once. These data are taken from a study of blood T cell repertoires in COVID-19. Study overall: Researchers got acute and convalescent COVID-19 samples from the United States, Italy and Spain. T cells, B-cell-depleted T cells, or PBMCs provided the cDNA or gDNA that served as material.

In germline, CDR1 is WSHSY, CDR2 SAAADI. The CDR3 runs 16 residues. V lost 7 bases to trimming and J lost 6 bases; unmatched junction nucleotides: 11. Sequenced material: peripheral blood. The clonotype originates from a man in his 60s with acute or convalescent COVID-19. V is TRBV10-2 and J is TRBJ1-5, with TRBD1 matching over 11 bases. The CDR3 nucleotides read TGCGCCAGCAAAGGGACAGGGGGAAAAGAAGGTCAGCCCCAGCATTTT. It translates to CASKGTGGKEGQPQHF.